The 9 T cell receptor beta chains below come from one sample, sequenced in a study of cytomegalovirus exposure and HLA in healthy donors. This PCR relied on a set of 60 Vbeta primers and 13 Jbeta primers. Data came from immunoSEQ multiplex PCR; TCRdb stores just in-frame clones and leaves some out. Here the sample spans about 120,000 clones, about three quarters being singletons. The sample comprised PBMCs. All receptors come from a human donor in good health.

The rearrangement uses TRBV27 and TRBJ2-2, with no clear D. Looked up from germline, CDR1 is MNHEY and CDR2 is SMNVEV (reference sequence). This CDR3 has 14 residues. Between the trimmed V and J ends, which lost 6 bases and 4 bases, there was a span of 12 bases. The CDR3 DNA reads TGTGCCAGCAGGGCCCCAATAAGCACCGGGGAGCTGTTTTTT. This translates into CASRAPISTGELFF.

The chain has TRBV7-2 and TRBJ2-7; D is ambiguous. Trimming removed 5 bases from V and 6 bases from J, with 14 bases in between. The CDR3 runs to 13 residues. CDR1 SGHTA and CDR2 FQGNSA come from the germline V gene. CDR3 loop: CASSLMGTGEQYF. Here the CDR3 DNA reads TGTGCCAGCAGCCTAATGGGCACCGGCGAGCAGTACTTC.

The chain employs TRBV4-1 and TRBJ2-1; TRBD2 agrees at 8 bases. CDR1 and CDR2 from the germline V gene are MGHRA and YSYEKL. There are 14 residues in the CDR3. J was trimmed by 9 bases and V by 0 bases; bases with no gene match: 4. The CDR3 nucleotides read TGCGCCAGCAGCCAAGAAGCTCGGGGGGGTGAGCAGTTCTTC. Protein sequence: CASSQEARGGEQFF.

This chain connects TRBV5-6 to TRBJ2-4; D might be TRBD1 (5 bases). Germline CDR1 reads SGHDT; CDR2 reads YYEEEE. This CDR3 comprises 14 residues. V was clipped by 0 bases and J by 13 bases, with 17 bases between them. The CDR3 is CASSLGQTRPNQYF. CDR3 nucleotides: TGTGCCAGCAGCTTGGGACAGACGCGCCCTAACCAGTACTTC.

The chain couples TRBV25-1 to TRBJ2-3, with a tentative D call TRBD1 (7 bases). This CDR3 comprises 13 residues. The germline gives CDR1 MGHDK, CDR2 SYGVNS. Trimming stripped 6 bases from V and 4 bases from J, with 11 bases between. As DNA, the CDR3 is TGTGCCAGCAGCCAGGGGGGCGCAGATACGCAGTATTTT. This codes for CASSQGGADTQYF.

The chain uses TRBV11-2 and TRBJ1-1, with D hard to call. Per germline, CDR1 SGHAT and CDR2 FQNNGV. The length of the CDR3 is 15 residues. V gave up 1 base and J gave up 1 base, with 10 bases separating them. This CDR3 is CASSLGSGWNTEAFF. In DNA form, the CDR3 reads TGTGCCAGCAGCTTAGGTTCTGGCTGGAACACTGAAGCTTTCTTT.

V gene TRBV28 combines with J gene TRBJ1-3; D possibly corresponds to TRBD1 (6 bases). The CDR3 is 13 amino acids. In germline, CDR1 is MDHEN, CDR2 SYDVKM. Trimming left V 6 bases short and J 1 base short, with 7 bases between. Written as DNA, the CDR3 is TGTGCCAGCAGACAGGGTTCTGGAAACACCATATATTTT. Its translation: CASRQGSGNTIYF.

The rearrangement joins TRBV7-9 to TRBJ2-7; 9 positions agree with TRBD1. CDR3 length: 16 residues. CDR1 is SEHNR and CDR2 is FQNEAQ in the germline V gene (reference sequence). V shed 5 bases, J shed 2 bases, and the junction held 10 bases outside the gene matches. CDR3 coding DNA: TGTGCCAGCAGCGCGTGGAACCGACAGGGGGCCTACGAGCAGTACTTC. Its translation is CASSAWNRQGAYEQYF. The variable domain in full, completed from reference TRBV7-9 and TRBJ2-7, reads DTGVSQNPRHKITKRGQNVTFRCDPISEHNRLYWYRQTLGQGPEFLTYFQNEAQLEKSRLLSDRFSAERPKGSFSTLEIQRTEQGDSAMYLCASSAWNRQGAYEQYFGPGTRLTVT.

This clone was observed a handful of times. This chain connects TRBV7-2 to TRBJ1-5, with 7 bases that match TRBD1. Looked up from germline, CDR1 is SGHTA and CDR2 is FQGNSA. The CDR3 is 16 residues long. V shed 2 bases, J shed 4 bases, and the junction held 8 bases outside the gene matches. CDR3 in DNA: TGTGCCAGCAGCTTATACGTGGGACAGCAAAATCAGCCCCAGCATTTT. The encoded protein is CASSLYVGQQNQPQHF. The variable domain in full, with the rest retrieved from reference TRBV7-2 and TRBJ1-5, is GAGVSQSPSNKVTEKGKDVELRCDPISGHTALYWYRQSLGQGLEFLIYFQGNSAPDKSGLPSDRFSAERTGGSVSTLTIQRTQQEDSAVYLCASSLYVGQQNQPQHFGDGTRLSIL.